This T cell receptor (beta chain) was identified during a study of OX40 agonist ivuxolimab in advanced cancers. Study results and caveats: Among T cells, CD8+ cells averaged more expanded clones than CD4+ cells.

V was clipped by 9 bases and J by 7 bases; unmatched bases: 13. Germline V gene data show CDR1 as SNHLY and CDR2 as FYNNEI. CDR3 length equals 15 residues. About this clone itself: Its specificity is unknown.

Sequenced by immunoSEQ multiplex PCR; TCRdb stores in-frame clones only, minus some. The repertoire consists of 75,000 to 80,000 clones, with around nine tenths occurring once and the leading ten covering 6.2%. Source: CD4+ or CD8+ T cells sorted from blood, taken in a trial of the OX40 agonist ivuxolimab. The chain employs TRBV2 and TRBJ2-2, with TRBD2 identical over 8 bases. This receptor was obtained from an adult with an advanced solid tumor such as melanoma, head and neck, liver or kidney cancer. CDR3 in amino acids: CASRREASGYGELFF. The CDR3 bases are TGTGCCAGTAGGCGGGAGGCTAGCGGGTACGGGGAGCTGTTTTTT.